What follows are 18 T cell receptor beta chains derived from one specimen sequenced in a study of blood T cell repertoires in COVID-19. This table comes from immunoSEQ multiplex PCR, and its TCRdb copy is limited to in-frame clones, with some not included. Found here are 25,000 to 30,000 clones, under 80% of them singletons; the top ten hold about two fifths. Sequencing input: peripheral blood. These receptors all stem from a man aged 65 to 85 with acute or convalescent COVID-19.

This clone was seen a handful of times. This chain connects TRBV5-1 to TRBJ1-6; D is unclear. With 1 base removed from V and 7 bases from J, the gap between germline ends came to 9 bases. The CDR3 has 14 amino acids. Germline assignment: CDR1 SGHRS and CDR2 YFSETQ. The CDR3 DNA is TGCGCCAGCAGCTTGTCGACTGGGAATTCACCCCTCCACTTT. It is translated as CASSLSTGNSPLHF.

The CDR3 loop is CASSYHRGPNQPQHF. The CDR3 coding sequence is TGTGCCAGCAGTTACCACCGGGGTCCAAATCAGCCCCAGCATTTT. J is TRBJ1-5 and V is TRBV6-2 or TRBV6-3; D remains unclear. The CDR3 contains 15 residues. V lost 2 bases and J 4 bases, leaving 12 bases between the germline ends. Germline V gene data show CDR1 as MNHEY and CDR2 as SVGEGT.

The CDR3 DNA reads as TGTGCCAGCACCCTAGGTCCTAGGAACTATGGCTACACCTTC. Translation: CASTLGPRNYGYTF. This chain connects TRBV7-2 to TRBJ1-2; D remains ambiguous. Trimming took off 7 bases at V and 2 bases at J, with 14 bases between the two ends. The CDR3 is made up of 14 amino acids. In germline, CDR1 is SGHTA, CDR2 FQGNSA.

This chain's CDR3 is CASSTTGTRHTQYF. In DNA form, the CDR3 reads TGTGCCAGCAGCACTACAGGGACTAGGCATACGCAGTATTTT. The J gene is TRBJ2-3, the V gene TRBV5-6, with TRBD2 matching 8 bases. The CDR3 loop spans 14 amino acids. The germline V gene encodes CDR1 SGHDT and CDR2 YYEEEE. The junction had 8 bases not matched to a gene; V was cut back by 4 bases and J by 7 bases.

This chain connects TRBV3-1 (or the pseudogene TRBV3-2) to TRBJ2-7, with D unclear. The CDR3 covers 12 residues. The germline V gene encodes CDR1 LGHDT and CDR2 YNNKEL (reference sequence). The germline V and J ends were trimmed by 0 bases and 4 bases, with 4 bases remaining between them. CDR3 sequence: CASSQDRYEQYF. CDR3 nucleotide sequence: TGTGCCAGCAGCCAAGACAGATACGAGCAGTACTTC.

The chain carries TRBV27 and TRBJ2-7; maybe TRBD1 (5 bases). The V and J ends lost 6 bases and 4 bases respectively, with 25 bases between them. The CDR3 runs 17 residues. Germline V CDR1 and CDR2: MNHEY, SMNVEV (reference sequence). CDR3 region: CASSKDTRPTNQYEQYF. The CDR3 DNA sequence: TGTGCCAGCAGCAAGGACACCCGTCCCACGAACCAATACGAGCAGTACTTC.

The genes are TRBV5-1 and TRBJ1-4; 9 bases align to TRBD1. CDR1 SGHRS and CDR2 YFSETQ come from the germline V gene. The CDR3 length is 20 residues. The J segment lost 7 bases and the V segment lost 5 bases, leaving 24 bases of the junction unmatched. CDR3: CASRSRFPGTGMENSEKLFF. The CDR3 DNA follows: TGCGCCAGCAGATCACGATTCCCCGGGACAGGGATGGAGAACTCTGAAAAACTGTTTTTT.

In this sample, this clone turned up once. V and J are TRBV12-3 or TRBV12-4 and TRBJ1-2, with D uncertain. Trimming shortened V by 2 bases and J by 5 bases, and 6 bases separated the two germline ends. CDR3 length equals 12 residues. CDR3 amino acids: CASSLSLYGYTF. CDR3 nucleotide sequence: TGTGCCAGCAGTTTATCTTTGTATGGCTACACCTTC.

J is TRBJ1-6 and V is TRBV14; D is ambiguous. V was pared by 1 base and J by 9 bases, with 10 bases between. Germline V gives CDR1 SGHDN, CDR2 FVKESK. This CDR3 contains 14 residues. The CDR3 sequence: CASSQGPPGSPLHF. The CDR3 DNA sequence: TGTGCCAGCAGCCAAGGGCCCCCGGGTTCACCCCTCCACTTT.

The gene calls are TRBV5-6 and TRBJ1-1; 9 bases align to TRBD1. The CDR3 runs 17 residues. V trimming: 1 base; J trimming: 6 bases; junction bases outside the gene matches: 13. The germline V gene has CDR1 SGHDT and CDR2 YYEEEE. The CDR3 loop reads CASSLKPGTGIPAEAFF. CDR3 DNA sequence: TGTGCCAGCAGCTTGAAACCCGGGACAGGGATACCGGCTGAAGCTTTCTTT.

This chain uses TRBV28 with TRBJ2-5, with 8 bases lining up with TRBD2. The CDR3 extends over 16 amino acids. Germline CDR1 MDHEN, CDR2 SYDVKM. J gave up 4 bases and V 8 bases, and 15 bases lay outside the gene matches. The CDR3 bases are TGTGCCAGCGCCTCCGCATGGAGCGGGGGAAGAGAGACCCAGTACTTC. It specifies CASASAWSGGRETQYF.

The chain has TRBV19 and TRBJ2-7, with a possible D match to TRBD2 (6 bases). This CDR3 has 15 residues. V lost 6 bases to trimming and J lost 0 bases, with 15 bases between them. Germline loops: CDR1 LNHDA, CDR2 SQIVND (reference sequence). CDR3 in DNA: TGTGCCAGTAGCCTTTATAGCGGAAGCTCCTACGAGCAGTACTTC. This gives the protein CASSLYSGSSYEQYF.

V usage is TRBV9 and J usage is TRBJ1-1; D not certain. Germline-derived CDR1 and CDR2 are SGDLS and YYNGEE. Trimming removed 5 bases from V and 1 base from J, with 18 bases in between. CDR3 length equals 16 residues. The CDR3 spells CASRALQRSGNTEAFF. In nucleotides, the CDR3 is TGTGCCAGCAGGGCCTTACAAAGGTCGGGGAACACTGAAGCTTTCTTT.

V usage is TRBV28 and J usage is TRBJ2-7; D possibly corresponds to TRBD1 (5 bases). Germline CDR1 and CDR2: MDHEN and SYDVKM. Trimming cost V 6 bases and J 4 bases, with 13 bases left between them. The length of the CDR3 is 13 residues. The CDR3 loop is CASRNQGRYEQYF. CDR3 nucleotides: TGTGCCAGCAGGAATCAGGGTCGGTACGAGCAGTACTTC.

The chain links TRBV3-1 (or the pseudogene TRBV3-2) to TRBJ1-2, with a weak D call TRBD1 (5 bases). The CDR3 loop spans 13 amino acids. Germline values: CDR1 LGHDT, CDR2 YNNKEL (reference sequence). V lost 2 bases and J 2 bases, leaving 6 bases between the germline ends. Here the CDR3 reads CASSQNRNYGYTF. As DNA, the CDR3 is TGTGCCAGCAGCCAAAACAGGAACTATGGCTACACCTTC.

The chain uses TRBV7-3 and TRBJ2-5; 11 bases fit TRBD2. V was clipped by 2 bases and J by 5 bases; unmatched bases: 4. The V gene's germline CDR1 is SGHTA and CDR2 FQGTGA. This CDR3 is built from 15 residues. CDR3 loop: CASSLATSGVETQYF. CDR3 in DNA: TGTGCCAGCAGCTTAGCGACTAGCGGGGTCGAGACCCAGTACTTC.

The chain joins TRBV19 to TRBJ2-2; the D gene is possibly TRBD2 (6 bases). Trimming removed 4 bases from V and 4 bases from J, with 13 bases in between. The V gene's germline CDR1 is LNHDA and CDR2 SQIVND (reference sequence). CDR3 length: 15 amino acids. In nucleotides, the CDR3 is TGTGCCAGTAGTAGGGGGGATGTGGGCACCGGGGAGCTGTTTTTT. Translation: CASSRGDVGTGELFF.

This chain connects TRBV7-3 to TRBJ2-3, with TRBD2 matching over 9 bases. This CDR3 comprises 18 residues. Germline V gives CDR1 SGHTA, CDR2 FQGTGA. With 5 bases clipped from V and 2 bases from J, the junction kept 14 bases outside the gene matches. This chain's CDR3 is CASSRDPQSGGNTDTQYF. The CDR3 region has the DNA TGTGCCAGCAGCCGGGACCCACAAAGCGGGGGGAACACAGATACGCAGTATTTT.